This T cell receptor (beta chain) comes out of a study of blood T cell repertoires in COVID-19. Background on the study: Donors in the United States, Italy and Spain gave samples during acute or convalescent COVID-19. Sample material is recorded as cDNA or gDNA derived from T cells, B-cell-depleted T cells, or PBMCs.

V gave up 6 bases and J gave up 5 bases; unmatched junction bases: 5. Per the germline V gene, CDR1 is SQVTM and CDR2 is ANQGSEA. This CDR3 has 12 amino acids. As originally analysed: By means of reference gene primer amplification, nucleated cell counts were estimated. Method: immunoSEQ multiplex PCR; TCRdb's copy keeps in-frame clones and lacks some. V and J calls and clone size come straight from that table; D and trimming were deduced from the DNA. Of 90,000 to 120,000 clones listed, around 66% are singletons. The sample taken for sequencing was peripheral blood. This TCR came from a man at least 80 years old with acute or convalescent COVID-19. The chain recombines TRBV29-1 with TRBJ2-7, with TRBD2 matching over 9 bases. The CDR3 is CSVASGINEQYF. The CDR3 region has the DNA TGCAGCGTAGCTAGCGGGATTAACGAGCAGTACTTC.